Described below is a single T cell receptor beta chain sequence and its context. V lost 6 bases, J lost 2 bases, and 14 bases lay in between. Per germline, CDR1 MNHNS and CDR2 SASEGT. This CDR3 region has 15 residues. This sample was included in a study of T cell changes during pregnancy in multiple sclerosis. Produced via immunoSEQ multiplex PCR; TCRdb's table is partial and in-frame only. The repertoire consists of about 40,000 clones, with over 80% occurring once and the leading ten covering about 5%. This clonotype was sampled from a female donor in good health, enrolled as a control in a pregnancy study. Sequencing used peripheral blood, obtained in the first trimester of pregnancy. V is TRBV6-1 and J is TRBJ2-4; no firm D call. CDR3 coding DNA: TGTGCCAGCAGCGAAATAGAACTGACCAAAAACATTCAGTACTTC. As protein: CASSEIELTKNIQYF.